A single sample gave rise to the 9 T cell receptor beta chains below, sequenced in a study of blood T cell repertoires in COVID-19. The data were produced by immunoSEQ multiplex PCR, yet TCRdb's version contains in-frame clones alone and is incomplete. The repertoire includes 200,000 to 250,000 clones, more than 80% of them detected once, and 1.3% sits in the top ten. The sequenced sample consisted of peripheral blood. These receptors all come from a young woman with COVID-19, enrolled during active disease.

In DNA form, the CDR3 reads TGTGCCAGCAGTGATGGGACTAGCCCGACCTACGAGCAGTACTTC. Its protein product is CASSDGTSPTYEQYF. The chain is built from TRBV6-1 and TRBJ2-7, with 9 nucleotides matching TRBD2. Germline V gene data show CDR1 as MNHNS and CDR2 as SASEGT. V was clipped by 3 bases and J by 2 bases; unmatched bases: 5. The CDR3 spans 15 residues.

The chain links TRBV3-1 (or the pseudogene TRBV3-2) to TRBJ2-7, with D perhaps matching TRBD2 (5 bases). Germline V gene sequence: CDR1 LGHDT, CDR2 YNNKEL (reference sequence). The CDR3 loop spans 14 amino acids. Trimming shortened V by 3 bases and J by 0 bases, and 9 bases separated the two germline ends. CDR3 DNA: TGTGCCAGCAGCCATGGGAGAGACTCCTACGAGCAGTACTTC. Its translation is CASSHGRDSYEQYF.

The chain combines TRBV7-2 with TRBJ1-5; tentative D call: TRBD1 (5 bases). The CDR3 consists of 15 residues. Per germline, CDR1 SGHTA and CDR2 FQGNSA. V shed 4 bases and J shed 0 bases, with 10 bases lying between them. CDR3 nucleotide sequence: TGTGCCAGCAGCTCCGGGGGGGATAGCAATCAGCCCCAGCATTTT. Its translation: CASSSGGDSNQPQHF.

The V and J genes are TRBV29-1 and TRBJ1-2; 7 bases are a match to TRBD1. Germline CDR1 reads SQVTM; CDR2 reads ANQGSEA. The CDR3 contains 13 residues. The V segment lost 7 bases and the J segment 5 bases; nucleotides outside the gene matches: 10. Written as DNA, the CDR3 is TGCAGCGCCGCGCGGGGGGACAGATATGGCTACACCTTC. Protein product: CSAARGDRYGYTF.

About this clone: Other DNA sequences within the sample encode an identical CDR3. The chain joins TRBV7-3 to TRBJ2-1; a weak D match, TRBD1 (6 bases). The germline CDR1 and CDR2 sequences are SGHTA and FQGTGA. V was clipped by 0 bases and J by 0 bases, with 6 bases between them. The CDR3 totals 15 residues. The CDR3 here is CASSLTGGSYNEQFF. For the CDR3, the DNA is TGTGCCAGCAGCTTAACAGGGGGCTCCTACAATGAGCAGTTCTTC.

This sequence joins TRBV29-1 and TRBJ1-1; no clear D gene. The germline CDR1 and CDR2 sequences are SQVTM and ANQGSEA. The CDR3 totals 10 residues. V lost 8 bases and J 6 bases, leaving 10 bases between the germline ends. CDR3 coding DNA: TGCAGCACGCGAAGCGCTGAAGCTTTCTTT. This sequence encodes CSTRSAEAFF. The full variable domain, rest sourced from reference TRBV29-1 and TRBJ1-1, is SAVISQKPSRDICQRGTSLTIQCQVDSQVTMMFWYRQQPGQSLTLIATANQGSEATYESGFVIDKFPISRPNLTFSTLTVSNMSPEDSSIYLCSTRSAEAFFGQGTRLTVV.

The chain is built from TRBV9 and TRBJ2-2; TRBD2 might be the D (5 bases). This CDR3 is built from 14 residues. The V end was cut by 9 bases, the J end by 6 bases, with 18 bases between. Germline assignment: CDR1 SGDLS and CDR2 YYNGEE. This chain's CDR3 is CATALRAEAGELFF. The CDR3 DNA is TGTGCCACCGCTCTACGGGCGGAGGCCGGGGAGCTGTTTTTT.

The rearrangement uses TRBV10-1 and TRBJ2-7, with D perhaps TRBD1 (6 bases). Trimming shortened V by 0 bases and J by 0 bases, and 18 bases separated the two germline ends. This CDR3 contains 18 residues. Germline V gives CDR1 WNHNN, CDR2 SYGVQD (reference sequence). The CDR3 nucleotides are TGCGCCAGCAGTGAGTCACAGGCAGGGGCATCCCTCTCCTACGAGCAGTACTTC. Amino acids: CASSESQAGASLSYEQYF.

The V call is TRBV7-2, the J call TRBJ2-1; TRBD2 matches 10 bases. V lost 1 base to trimming and J lost 7 bases; unmatched junction nucleotides: 7. Germline loops: CDR1 SGHTA, CDR2 FQGNSA. The CDR3 consists of 16 residues. CDR3 in amino acids: CASSLVSSGGLNEQFF. The CDR3 DNA follows: TGTGCCAGCAGCTTAGTTTCTAGCGGGGGCTTGAATGAGCAGTTCTTC.